This TCR beta chain was sequenced in a study of spatial heterogeneity in lung cancer. Study summary: Samples came from 72 TRACERx patients with untreated early-stage lung cancer. Sequence detection consistently recorded a greater number of beta-chain than alpha-chain sequences.

Time point denoted: blood at routine non-recurrence follow-up after resection. Frozen PBMC, nontumor lung or tumor provided whole RNA, which was sequenced unsorted. This clonotype came up a few times. V was pared by 4 bases and J by 7 bases, with 17 bases between. From germline, CDR1 is SGHKS and CDR2 YYEKEE (reference sequence). This CDR3 region has 15 residues. TCRdb redid the calling of the 5' RACE reads with MiXCR, one entry per CDR3 protein. The table has roughly 120,000 distinct CDR3 sequences, 9% to 15% seen once. This sample comprised PBMCs, obtained at follow-up. V is TRBV5-5 and J is TRBJ1-4; possibly TRBD1 for D (6 bases). This clonotype originated in a male donor with early-stage non-small cell lung cancer. CDR3 residues: CASSIRGARVEKLFF. CDR3 bases: TGTGCCAGCAGCATCCGGGGGGCCCGGGTTGAAAAACTGTTTTTT.